The 2 T cell receptor beta chains below all came from one sample that was sequenced in a study of cytomegalovirus exposure and HLA in healthy donors. This PCR relied on a set of 60 Vbeta primers and 13 Jbeta primers. Assay used: immunoSEQ multiplex PCR; TCRdb lists only in-frame clones, some missing. The top ten hold approximately 23% of the sample, which has about 80,000 clones, approximately 80% seen once. Sequencing was done on a sample of PBMCs. The receptors stem from a woman in her forties or fifties in good health and CMV-seropositive.

The CDR3 here is CASTSPGTDTQYF. The DNA for the CDR3 is TGTGCCAGCACCTCCCCAGGGACAGATACGCAGTATTTT. V and J are TRBV6-5 and TRBJ2-3, with D possibly being TRBD1 (5 bases). There are 13 residues in the CDR3. Per germline, CDR1 MNHEY and CDR2 SVGAGI. V shed 7 bases and J shed 3 bases, with 11 bases lying between them.

V is TRBV11-3 and J is TRBJ2-2, with 9 nucleotides matching TRBD1. Germline CDR1 is SGHNT and CDR2 is YENEEA. Trimming removed 5 bases from V and 1 base from J; junction bases left unmatched: 5. This CDR3 is built from 16 residues. CDR3 sequence reads: CASSPTDRGNTGELFF. The CDR3 DNA follows: TGTGCCAGCAGCCCCACGGACAGGGGGAACACCGGGGAGCTGTTTTTT.